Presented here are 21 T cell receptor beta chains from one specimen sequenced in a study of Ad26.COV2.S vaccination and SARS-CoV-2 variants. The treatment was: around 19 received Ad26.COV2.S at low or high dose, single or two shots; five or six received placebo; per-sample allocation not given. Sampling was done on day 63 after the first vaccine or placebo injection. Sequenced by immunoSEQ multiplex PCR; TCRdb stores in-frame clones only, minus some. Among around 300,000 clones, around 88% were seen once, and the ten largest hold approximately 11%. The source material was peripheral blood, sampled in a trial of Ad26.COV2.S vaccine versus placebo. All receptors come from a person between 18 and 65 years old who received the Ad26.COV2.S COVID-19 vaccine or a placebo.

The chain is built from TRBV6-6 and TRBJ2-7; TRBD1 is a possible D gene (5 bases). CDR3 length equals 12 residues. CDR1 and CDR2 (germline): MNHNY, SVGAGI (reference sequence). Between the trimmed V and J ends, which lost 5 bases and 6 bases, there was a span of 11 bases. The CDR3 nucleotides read TGTGCCAGCAGTGACAGAAAGGGCGAGCAGTACTTC. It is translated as CASSDRKGEQYF.

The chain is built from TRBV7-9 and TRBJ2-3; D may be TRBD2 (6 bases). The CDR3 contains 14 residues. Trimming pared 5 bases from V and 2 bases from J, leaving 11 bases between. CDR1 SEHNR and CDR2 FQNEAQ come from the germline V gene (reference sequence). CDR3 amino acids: CASSRAGYTDTQYF. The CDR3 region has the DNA TGTGCCAGCAGCCGCGCGGGATACACAGATACGCAGTATTTT.

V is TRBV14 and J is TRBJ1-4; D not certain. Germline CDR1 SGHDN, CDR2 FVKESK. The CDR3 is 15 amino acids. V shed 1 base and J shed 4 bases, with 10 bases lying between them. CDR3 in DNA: TGTGCCAGCAGCCAAGGGGCTTCGGATAATGAAAAACTGTTTTTT. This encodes CASSQGASDNEKLFF.

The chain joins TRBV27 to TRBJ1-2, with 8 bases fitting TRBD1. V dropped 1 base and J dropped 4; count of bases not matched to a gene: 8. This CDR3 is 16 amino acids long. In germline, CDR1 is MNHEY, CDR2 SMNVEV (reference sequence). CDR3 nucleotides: TGTGCCAGCAGTTTATTAGCCCTCGACAGGGGCTATGGCTACACCTTC. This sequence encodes CASSLLALDRGYGYTF.

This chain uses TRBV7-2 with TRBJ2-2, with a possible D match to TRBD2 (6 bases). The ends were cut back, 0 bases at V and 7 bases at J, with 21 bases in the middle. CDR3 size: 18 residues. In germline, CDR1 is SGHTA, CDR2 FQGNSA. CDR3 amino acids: CASSLAYHFPGRGGELFF. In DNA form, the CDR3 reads TGTGCCAGCAGCTTAGCGTATCATTTTCCGGGGCGGGGCGGGGAGCTGTTTTTT.

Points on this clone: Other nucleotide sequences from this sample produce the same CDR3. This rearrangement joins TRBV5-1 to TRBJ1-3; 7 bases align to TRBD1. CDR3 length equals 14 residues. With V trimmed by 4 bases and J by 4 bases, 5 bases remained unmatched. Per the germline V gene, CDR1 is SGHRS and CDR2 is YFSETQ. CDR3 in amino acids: CASSPWDSGNTIYF. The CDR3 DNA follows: TGCGCCAGCAGCCCCTGGGACAGCGGAAACACCATATATTTT. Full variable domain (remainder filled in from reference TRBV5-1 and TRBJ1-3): KAGVTQTPRYLIKTRGQQVTLSCSPISGHRSVSWYQQTPGQGLQFLFEYFSETQRNKGNFPGRFSGRQFSNSRSEMNVSTLELGDSALYLCASSPWDSGNTIYFGEGSWLTVV.

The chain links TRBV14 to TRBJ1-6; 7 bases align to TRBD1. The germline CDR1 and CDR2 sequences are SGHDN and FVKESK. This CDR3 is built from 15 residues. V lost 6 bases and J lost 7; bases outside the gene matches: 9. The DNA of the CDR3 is TGTGCCAGCAGTGAGTCCGGGACAGCAAATTCACCCCTCCACTTT. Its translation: CASSESGTANSPLHF.

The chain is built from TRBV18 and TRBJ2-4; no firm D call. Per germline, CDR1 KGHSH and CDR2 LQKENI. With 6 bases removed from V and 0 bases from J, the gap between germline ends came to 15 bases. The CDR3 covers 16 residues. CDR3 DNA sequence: TGTGCCAGCTCCCCTCCGGTGGGTCTAGCCAAAAACATTCAGTACTTC. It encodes CASSPPVGLAKNIQYF.

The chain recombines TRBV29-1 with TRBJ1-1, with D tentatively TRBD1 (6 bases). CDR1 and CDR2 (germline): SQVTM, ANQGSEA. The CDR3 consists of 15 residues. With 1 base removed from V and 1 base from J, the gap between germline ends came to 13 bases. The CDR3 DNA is TGCAGCGTTGAAGGGAAAACAGGGAAGAACACTGAAGCTTTCTTT. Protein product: CSVEGKTGKNTEAFF. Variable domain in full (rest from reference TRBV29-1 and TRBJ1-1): SAVISQKPSRDICQRGTSLTIQCQVDSQVTMMFWYRQQPGQSLTLIATANQGSEATYESGFVIDKFPISRPNLTFSTLTVSNMSPEDSSIYLCSVEGKTGKNTEAFFGQGTRLTVV.

CDR3 DNA: TGTGCCAGCAGTACGGGTAGGGGACAGGGGACCTTTACGCAGTATTTT. The encoded protein is CASSTGRGQGTFTQYF. This rearrangement joins TRBV6-2 or TRBV6-3 to TRBJ2-3; 10 bases are shared with TRBD1. The CDR3 extends over 16 amino acids. The V gene end was trimmed by 5 bases and the J gene end by 8 bases; junction bases not matched to a gene: 13. Germline CDR1 and CDR2: MNHEY and SVGEGT.

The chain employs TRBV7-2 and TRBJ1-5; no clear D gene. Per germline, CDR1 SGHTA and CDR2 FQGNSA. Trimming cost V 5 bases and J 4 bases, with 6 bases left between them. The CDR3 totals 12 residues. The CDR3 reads CASSRENQPQHF. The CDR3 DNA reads TGTGCCAGCAGCCGGGAGAATCAGCCCCAGCATTTT.

CDR3 bases: TGTGCCAGCAGCGCCCGGGGGAGTAAAGTACAAGAGACCCAGTACTTC. It translates to CASSARGSKVQETQYF. The genes are TRBV7-9 and TRBJ2-5; D may be TRBD2 (6 bases). There are 16 residues in the CDR3. V was shortened by 5 bases and J by 2 bases, with 18 bases between the two germline ends. Germline V gene sequence: CDR1 SEHNR, CDR2 FQNEAQ (reference sequence).

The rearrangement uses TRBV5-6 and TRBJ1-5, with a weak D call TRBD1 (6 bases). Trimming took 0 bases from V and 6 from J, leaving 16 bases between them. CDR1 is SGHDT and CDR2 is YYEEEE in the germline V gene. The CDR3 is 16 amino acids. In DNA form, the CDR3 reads TGTGCCAGCAGCTTGGGGGGCCTGGGGGCAGGTCAGCCCCAGCATTTT. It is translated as CASSLGGLGAGQPQHF.

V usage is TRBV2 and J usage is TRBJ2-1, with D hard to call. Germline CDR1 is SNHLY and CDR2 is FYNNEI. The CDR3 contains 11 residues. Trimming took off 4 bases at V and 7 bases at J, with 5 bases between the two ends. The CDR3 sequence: CASSVINEQFF. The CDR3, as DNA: TGTGCCAGCAGTGTCATTAATGAGCAGTTCTTC.

CDR3 in amino acids: CASSPGNGYSTDTQYF. CDR3 in DNA: TGTGCCAGCAGCCCAGGCAACGGGTATAGCACAGATACGCAGTATTTT. This sequence joins TRBV7-9 and TRBJ2-3; D is unresolved. Germline lookup yields CDR1 SEHNR and CDR2 FQNEAQ (reference sequence). This CDR3 comprises 16 residues. V lost 5 bases and J lost 0, with 15 bases in between.

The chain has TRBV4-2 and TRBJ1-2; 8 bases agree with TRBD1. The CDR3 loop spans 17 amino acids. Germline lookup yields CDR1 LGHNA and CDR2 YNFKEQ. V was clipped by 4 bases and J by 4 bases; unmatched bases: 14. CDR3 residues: CASSPAQGTGGSYGYTF. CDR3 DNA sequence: TGTGCCAGCAGCCCCGCCCAAGGAACAGGGGGTAGCTATGGCTACACCTTC.

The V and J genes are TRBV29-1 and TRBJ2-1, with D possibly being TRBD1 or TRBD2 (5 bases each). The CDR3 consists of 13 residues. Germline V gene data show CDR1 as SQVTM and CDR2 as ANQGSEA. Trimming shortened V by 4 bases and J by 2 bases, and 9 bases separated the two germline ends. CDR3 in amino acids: CSVAGATYNEQFF. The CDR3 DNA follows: TGCAGCGTTGCCGGGGCTACCTACAATGAGCAGTTCTTC.

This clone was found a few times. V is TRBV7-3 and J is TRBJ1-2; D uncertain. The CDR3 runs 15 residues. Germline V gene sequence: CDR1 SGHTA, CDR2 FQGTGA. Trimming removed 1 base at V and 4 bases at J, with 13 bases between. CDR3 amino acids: CASSLSSGPSYGYTF. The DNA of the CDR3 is TGTGCCAGCAGCTTAAGCTCCGGGCCCAGCTATGGCTACACCTTC.

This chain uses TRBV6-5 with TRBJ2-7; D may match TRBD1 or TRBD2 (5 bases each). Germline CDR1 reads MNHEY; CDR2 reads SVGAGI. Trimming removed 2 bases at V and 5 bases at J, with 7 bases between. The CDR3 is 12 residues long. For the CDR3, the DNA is TGTGCCAGCAGTTACGTGGGGGACGAGCAGTACTTC. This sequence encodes CASSYVGDEQYF.

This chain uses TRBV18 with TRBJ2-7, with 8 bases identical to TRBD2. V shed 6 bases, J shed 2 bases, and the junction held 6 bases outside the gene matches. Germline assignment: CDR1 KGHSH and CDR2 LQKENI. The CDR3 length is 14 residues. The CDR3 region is CASSPAGAPYEQYF. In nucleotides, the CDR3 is TGTGCCAGCTCTCCAGCGGGGGCCCCCTACGAGCAGTACTTC.

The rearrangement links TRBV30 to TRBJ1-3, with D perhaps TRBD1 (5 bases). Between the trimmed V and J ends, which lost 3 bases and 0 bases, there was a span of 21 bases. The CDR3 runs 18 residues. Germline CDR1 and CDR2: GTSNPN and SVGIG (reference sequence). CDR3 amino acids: CAWSIGWGDDVSGNTIYF. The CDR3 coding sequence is TGTGCCTGGAGCATAGGCTGGGGGGACGACGTCTCTGGAAACACCATATATTTT.